Each of the 5 T cell receptor beta chains below was sequenced from the same sample in a study of T cell responses to AZD1222 COVID-19 vaccine. This table comes from immunoSEQ multiplex PCR, and its TCRdb copy is limited to in-frame clones, with some not included. The table includes approximately 100,000 clones, over 70% detected once. The specimen comprised peripheral blood, sampled on day 0 of AZD1222 vaccination. The source is an adult in good health.

The rearrangement links TRBV7-9 to TRBJ1-1; D is unclear. Trimming stripped 5 bases from V and 2 bases from J, with 6 bases between. Germline V gene sequence: CDR1 SEHNR, CDR2 FQNEAQ (reference sequence). The CDR3 has 12 amino acids. DNA for the CDR3: TGTGCCAGCAGCAGGGCAAACACTGAAGCTTTCTTT. It translates to CASSRANTEAFF.

The V gene is TRBV28, the J gene TRBJ2-1, with TRBD2 identical over 8 bases. J gave up 2 bases and V 8 bases, and 20 bases lay outside the gene matches. Germline CDR1 reads MDHEN; CDR2 reads SYDVKM. This CDR3 region has 19 residues. CDR3 sequence (DNA): TGTGCCAGCCCCCCAGCGGGGGCGAGGCGGGAGAAAACCTACAATGAGCAGTTCTTC. Amino acid sequence: CASPPAGARREKTYNEQFF.

The chain has TRBV19 and TRBJ2-7; D might be TRBD1 (6 bases). CDR1 is LNHDA, CDR2 SQIVND, per germline (reference sequence). This CDR3 is 15 amino acids long. Trimming took off 3 bases at V and 0 bases at J, with 12 bases between the two ends. The CDR3 loop is CASSIGGSSSYEQYF. The CDR3 nucleotides are TGTGCCAGTAGTATTGGGGGCTCCAGCTCCTACGAGCAGTACTTC.

The V call is TRBV24-1, the J call TRBJ2-5; D gene unclear. The V end was cut by 1 base, the J end by 4 bases, with 6 bases between. The CDR3 runs 13 residues. Germline CDR1 and CDR2: KGHDR and SFDVKD. The CDR3, as DNA: TGTGCCACCAGTGATTTTGGAAGAGAGACCCAGTACTTC. Translated, it gives CATSDFGRETQYF.

The chain recombines TRBV4-2 with TRBJ2-7, with D hard to call. CDR1 LGHNA and CDR2 YNFKEQ come from the germline V gene. The CDR3 contains 13 residues. V was cut by 3 bases and J by 5 bases, with 11 bases left in between. The DNA for the CDR3 is TGTGCCAGCAGCCAGAAACAAGGAAACGAGCAGTACTTC. It codes for CASSQKQGNEQYF.